This T cell receptor beta chain was recovered during a study of OX40 agonist ivuxolimab in advanced cancers. The CDR3 loop spans 13 amino acids. Trimming left V 7 bases short and J 7 bases short, with 14 bases between. Germline V gene data show CDR1 as SGHTS and CDR2 as YDEGEE. The method was immunoSEQ multiplex PCR; TCRdb's version includes in-frame clones alone and lacks a portion of them. The table shows 68,000 or so clones, with approximately 80% occurring only once. The source was CD4+ or CD8+ T cells sorted from blood, collected in a trial of the OX40 agonist ivuxolimab. The TCR was taken from an adult with an advanced solid tumor such as melanoma, head and neck, liver or kidney cancer. The chain uses TRBV5-8 and TRBJ2-2, with D perhaps TRBD2 (5 bases). For the CDR3, the DNA is TGTGCCAGCGATGAGGGCGATGGCGGGGAGCTGTTTTTT. Translation: CASDEGDGGELFF.